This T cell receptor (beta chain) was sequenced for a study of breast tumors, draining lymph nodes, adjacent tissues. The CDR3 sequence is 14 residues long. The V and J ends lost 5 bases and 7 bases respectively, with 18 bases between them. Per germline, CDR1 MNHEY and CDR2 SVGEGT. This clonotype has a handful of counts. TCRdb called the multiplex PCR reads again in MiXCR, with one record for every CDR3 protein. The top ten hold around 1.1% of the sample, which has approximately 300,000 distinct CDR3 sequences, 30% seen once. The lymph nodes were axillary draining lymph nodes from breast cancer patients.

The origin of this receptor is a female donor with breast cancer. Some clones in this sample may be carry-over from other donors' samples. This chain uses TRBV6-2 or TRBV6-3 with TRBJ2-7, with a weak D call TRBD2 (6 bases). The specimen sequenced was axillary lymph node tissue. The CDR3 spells CASSAPTSRREQYF. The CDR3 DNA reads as TGTGCCAGCAGTGCCCCGACTAGTCGGCGGGAGCAGTACTTC.